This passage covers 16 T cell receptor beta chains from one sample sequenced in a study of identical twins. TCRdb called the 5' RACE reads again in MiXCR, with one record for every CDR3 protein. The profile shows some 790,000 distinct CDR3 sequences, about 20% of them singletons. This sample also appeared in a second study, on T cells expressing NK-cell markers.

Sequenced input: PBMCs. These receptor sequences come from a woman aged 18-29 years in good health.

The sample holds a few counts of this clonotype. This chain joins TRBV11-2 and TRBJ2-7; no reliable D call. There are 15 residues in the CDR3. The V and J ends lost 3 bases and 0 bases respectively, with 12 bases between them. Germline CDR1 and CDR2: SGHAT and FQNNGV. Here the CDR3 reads CASSFTRFSSYEQYF. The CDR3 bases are TGTGCCAGCAGCTTTACTCGGTTCAGCTCCTACGAGCAGTACTTC.

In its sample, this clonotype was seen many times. The CDR3 is CASSLGGVEAKNIQYF. CDR3 DNA sequence: TGTGCCAGCAGCTTAGGGGGGGTAGAGGCCAAAAACATTCAGTACTTC. This sequence joins TRBV7-2 and TRBJ2-4; maybe TRBD2 (6 bases). V gave up 1 base and J gave up 1 base, with 11 bases separating them. The CDR3 loop spans 16 amino acids. Germline V gene lookup returns CDR1 SGHTA and CDR2 FQGNSA.

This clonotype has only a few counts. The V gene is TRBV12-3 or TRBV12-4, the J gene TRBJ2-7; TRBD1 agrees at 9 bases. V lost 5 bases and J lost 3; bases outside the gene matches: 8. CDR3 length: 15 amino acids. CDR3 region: CASSPDRGENYEQYF. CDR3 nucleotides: TGTGCCAGCAGTCCGGACAGGGGCGAAAACTACGAGCAGTACTTC.

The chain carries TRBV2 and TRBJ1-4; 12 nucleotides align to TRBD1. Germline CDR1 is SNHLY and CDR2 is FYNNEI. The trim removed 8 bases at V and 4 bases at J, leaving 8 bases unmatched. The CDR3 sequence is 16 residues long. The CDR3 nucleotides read TGTGCCAGCGGGGACAGGGGGCGACCCGGTAATGAAAAACTGTTTTTT. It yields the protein CASGDRGRPGNEKLFF.

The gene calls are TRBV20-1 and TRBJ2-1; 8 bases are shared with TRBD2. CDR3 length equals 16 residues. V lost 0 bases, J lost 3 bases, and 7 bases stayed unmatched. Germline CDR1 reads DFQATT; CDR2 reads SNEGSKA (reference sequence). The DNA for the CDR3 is TGCAGTGCTAGAGACGGGGGGGGCCGAATCTACAATGAGCAGTTCTTC. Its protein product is CSARDGGGRIYNEQFF.

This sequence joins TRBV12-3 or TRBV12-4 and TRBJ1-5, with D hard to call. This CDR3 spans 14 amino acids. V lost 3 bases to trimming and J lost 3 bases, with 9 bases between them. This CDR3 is CASSFTPSNQPQHF. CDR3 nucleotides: TGTGCCAGCAGTTTTACACCCTCCAATCAGCCCCAGCATTTT.

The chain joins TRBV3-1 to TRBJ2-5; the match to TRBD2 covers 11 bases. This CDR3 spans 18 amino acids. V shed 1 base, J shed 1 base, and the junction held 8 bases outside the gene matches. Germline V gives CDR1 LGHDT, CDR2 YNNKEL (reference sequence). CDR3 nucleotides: TGTGCCAGCAGCCAAGGGCTAGCGGGGGGTACCCTCCAAGAGACCCAGTACTTC. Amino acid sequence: CASSQGLAGGTLQETQYF.

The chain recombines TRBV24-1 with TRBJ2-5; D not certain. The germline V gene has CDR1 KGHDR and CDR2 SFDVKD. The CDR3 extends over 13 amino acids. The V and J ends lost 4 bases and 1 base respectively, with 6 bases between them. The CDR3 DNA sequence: TGTGCCACCAGTGACCCGACCCAAGAGACCCAGTACTTC. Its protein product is CATSDPTQETQYF.

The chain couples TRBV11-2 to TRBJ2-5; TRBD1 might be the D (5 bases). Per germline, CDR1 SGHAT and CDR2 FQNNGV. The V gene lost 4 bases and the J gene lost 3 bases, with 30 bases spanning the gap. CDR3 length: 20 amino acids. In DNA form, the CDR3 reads TGTGCCAGCAGCTCTCAGGGTGGACCAATGAACCTACGGACCAAAGAGACCCAGTACTTC. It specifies CASSSQGGPMNLRTKETQYF.

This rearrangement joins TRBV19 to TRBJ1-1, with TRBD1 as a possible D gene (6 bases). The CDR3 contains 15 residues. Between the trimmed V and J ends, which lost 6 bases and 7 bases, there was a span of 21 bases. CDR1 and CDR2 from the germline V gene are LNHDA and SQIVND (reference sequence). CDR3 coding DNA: TGTGCCAGTAGCCAGGTCCCCGGGACACGGTTTGAAGCTTTCTTT. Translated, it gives CASSQVPGTRFEAFF.

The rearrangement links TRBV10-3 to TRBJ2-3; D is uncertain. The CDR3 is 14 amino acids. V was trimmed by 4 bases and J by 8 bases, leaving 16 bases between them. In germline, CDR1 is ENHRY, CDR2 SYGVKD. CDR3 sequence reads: CAISGPSSATTQYF. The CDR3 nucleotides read TGTGCCATCAGTGGGCCCTCTAGTGCCACTACGCAGTATTTT.

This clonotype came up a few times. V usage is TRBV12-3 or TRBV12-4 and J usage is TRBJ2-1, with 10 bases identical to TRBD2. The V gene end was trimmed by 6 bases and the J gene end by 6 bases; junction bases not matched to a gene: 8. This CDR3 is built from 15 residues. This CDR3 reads CASSLETSGANEQFF. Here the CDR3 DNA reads TGTGCCAGCAGCCTGGAAACTAGCGGGGCCAATGAGCAGTTCTTC.

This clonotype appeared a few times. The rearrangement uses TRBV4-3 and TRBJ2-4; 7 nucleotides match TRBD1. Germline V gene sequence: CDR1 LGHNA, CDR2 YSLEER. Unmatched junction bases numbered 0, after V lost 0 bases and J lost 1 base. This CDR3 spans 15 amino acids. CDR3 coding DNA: TGCGCCAGCAGCCAAGACAGGGGGGCCAAAAACATTCAGTACTTC. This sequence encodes CASSQDRGAKNIQYF.

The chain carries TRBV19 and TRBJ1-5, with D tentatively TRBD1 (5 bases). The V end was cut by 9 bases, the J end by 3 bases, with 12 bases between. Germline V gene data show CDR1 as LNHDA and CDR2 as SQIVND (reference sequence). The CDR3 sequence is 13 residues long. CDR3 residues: CASRDFDNQPQHF. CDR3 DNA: TGTGCCAGCAGGGATTTTGACAATCAGCCCCAGCATTTT.

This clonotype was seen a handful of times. In DNA, the CDR3 is TGTGCCACCCTCGACGGACGAGGGGAGCTGTTTTTT. It encodes CATLDGRGELFF. The gene calls are TRBV3-1 and TRBJ2-2; D call uncertain. CDR1 is LGHDT, CDR2 YNNKEL, per germline (reference sequence). The CDR3 sequence is 12 residues long. The ends were cut back, 10 bases at V and 8 bases at J, with 14 bases in the middle. Supplemented by reference TRBV3-1 and TRBJ2-2, the full variable domain reads DTAVSQTPKYLVTQMGNDKSIKCEQNLGHDTMYWYKQDSKKFLKIMFSYNNKELIINETVPNRFSPKSPDKAHLNLHINSLELGDSAVYFCATLDGRGELFFGEGSRLTVL.

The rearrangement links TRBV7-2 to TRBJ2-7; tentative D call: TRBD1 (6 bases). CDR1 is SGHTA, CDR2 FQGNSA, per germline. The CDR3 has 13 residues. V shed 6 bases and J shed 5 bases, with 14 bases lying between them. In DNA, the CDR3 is TGTGCCAGCAGACCACAGGGTCGGGACGAGCAGTACTTC. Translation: CASRPQGRDEQYF.